A single sample is the source of the 8 T cell receptor beta chains below, sequenced in a study of neurological immune-mediated disorders. TCRdb re-derived calls from the 5' RACE reads in MiXCR, one entry per CDR3 protein. The data hold tens of thousands of distinct CDR3 sequences, with about 5% observed a single time. Indicated time point: longitudinal time-point 2. Source material: PBMCs. The receptor source for this set is a woman aged 55-75 years with multiple sclerosis.

This clonotype appeared many times. V usage is TRBV20-1 and J usage is TRBJ1-1; 8 nucleotides line up with TRBD1. Germline values: CDR1 DFQATT, CDR2 SNEGSKA (reference sequence). Unmatched junction bases numbered 6, after V lost 4 bases and J lost 2 bases. This CDR3 comprises 14 residues. CDR3: CSATGGRSNTEAFF. In DNA, the CDR3 is TGCAGTGCTACAGGGGGCCGGAGCAACACTGAAGCTTTCTTT.

This clonotype has at least ten counts. The rearrangement links TRBV3-1 to TRBJ1-1; D gene ambiguous. Germline V gene data show CDR1 as LGHDT and CDR2 as YNNKEL (reference sequence). V lost 0 bases and J 0 bases, leaving 11 bases between the germline ends. The CDR3 is 16 residues long. The DNA for the CDR3 is TGTGCCAGCAGCCAAGAGACTTATCCCATGAACACTGAAGCTTTCTTT. Protein: CASSQETYPMNTEAFF.

This clonotype was picked up many times. The CDR3, as DNA: TGCGCCAGCAGCTACGGGACATTGAACACTGAAGCTTTCTTT. Protein sequence: CASSYGTLNTEAFF. The chain recombines TRBV5-1 with TRBJ1-1, with D perhaps matching TRBD1 (6 bases). The CDR3 length is 14 residues. From germline, CDR1 is SGHRS and CDR2 YFSETQ. V was clipped by 3 bases and J by 0 bases, with 9 bases between them. Full variable domain (remainder filled in from reference TRBV5-1 and TRBJ1-1): KAGVTQTPRYLIKTRGQQVTLSCSPISGHRSVSWYQQTPGQGLQFLFEYFSETQRNKGNFPGRFSGRQFSNSRSEMNVSTLELGDSALYLCASSYGTLNTEAFFGQGTRLTVV.

In the case of this clonotype: The junction and the germline gene differ at one end; a read error may be behind it. The chain employs TRBV5-1 and TRBJ2-3; 10 bases are shared with TRBD2. This CDR3 spans 16 amino acids. Germline-derived CDR1 and CDR2 are SGHRS and YFSETQ. Written as DNA, the CDR3 is TGCGCCAGCAGCTTCGCTAGCGGGGGACCAACAGATACACAGTATTTT. This sequence encodes CASSFASGGPTDTQYF.

The sample holds many counts of this clonotype. The chain uses TRBV5-1 and TRBJ2-7; 8 bases map to TRBD1. CDR1 and CDR2 (germline): SGHRS, YFSETQ. There are 14 residues in the CDR3. Unmatched junction bases numbered 5, after V lost 3 bases and J lost 3 bases. This CDR3 is CASSWGTGVYEQYF. CDR3 DNA: TGCGCCAGCAGCTGGGGGACAGGAGTCTACGAGCAGTACTTC.

This clonotype was observed at least ten times. V usage is TRBV20-1 and J usage is TRBJ2-7; D call uncertain. With 4 bases removed from V and 4 bases from J, the gap between germline ends came to 17 bases. The CDR3 is 14 residues long. Germline CDR1 reads DFQATT; CDR2 reads SNEGSKA (reference sequence). This chain's CDR3 is CSATRDMGFYEQYF. In DNA form, the CDR3 reads TGCAGTGCTACGCGCGACATGGGTTTTTACGAGCAGTACTTC.

This clonotype was picked up many times. The rearrangement links TRBV20-1 to TRBJ1-3, with D possibly matching TRBD1 (5 bases). In germline, CDR1 is DFQATT, CDR2 SNEGSKA (reference sequence). V was pared by 3 bases and J by 2 bases, with 14 bases between. CDR3 length: 15 amino acids. The CDR3 region has the DNA TGCAGTGCTAGGCGGGGGGAAGCGACTGGAAACACCATATATTTT. Its protein is CSARRGEATGNTIYF.

This clonotype was seen repeatedly, ten times or more. The V gene is TRBV5-1, the J gene TRBJ1-4; D gene ambiguous. The V gene's germline CDR1 is SGHRS and CDR2 YFSETQ. V shed 0 bases and J shed 0 bases, with 6 bases lying between them. This CDR3 has 15 amino acids. CDR3 in DNA: TGCGCCAGCAGCTTGGTGGGGACAACTAATGAAAAACTGTTTTTT. Amino acids: CASSLVGTTNEKLFF.